This T cell receptor (beta chain) was captured by sequencing in a study of control samples from healthy donors and cancer patients. The assay was immunoSEQ multiplex PCR, and TCRdb's table has in-frame clones only and misses some. This repertoire shows over 10,000 clones, about 77% found once; its top ten account for approximately 8%. The CDR3 runs 13 residues. The V end was cut by 5 bases, the J end by 3 bases, with 8 bases between. CDR1 SGHTA and CDR2 FQGTGA come from the germline V gene. The TCR originated in a male donor with melanoma. The sequencing input was formalin-fixed, paraffin-embedded tissue. V usage is TRBV7-3 and J usage is TRBJ1-5; D unresolved. This CDR3 reads CASSLNHNQPQHF. CDR3 sequence (DNA): TGTGCCAGCAGCCTCAACCACAATCAGCCCCAGCATTTT.